The 18 T cell receptor beta chains reported below all come from one sample, sequenced in a study of regulatory T cells in long-lasting Graves disease. Stated time point: newly diagnosed GD, antithyroid drugs for less than 3 months. Extracted PBMC RNA gave rise to the TCR library. Combining iRepertoire HTBI primers with Arm-PCR of CDR3 regions, the authors built TCR beta libraries. TCRdb independently ran MiXCR on the multiplex PCR reads; one entry per CDR3 protein. The sample contains more than 400,000 distinct CDR3 sequences, 15% to 20% of which appear only once. Separately, the same data were catalogued under a study of T cells in Graves' hyperthyroidism and ophthalmopathy.

The sample in question was peripheral blood mononuclear cells (PBMCs), obtained at new diagnosis, from a patient treated with antithyroid drugs. The receptors were sampled from a man aged 35 to 55 with Graves disease.

This clonotype was counted at least ten times. V is TRBV14 and J is TRBJ2-7, with a possible D match to TRBD2 (5 bases). The CDR3 consists of 13 residues. Germline CDR1 reads SGHDN; CDR2 reads FVKESK. V gave up 5 bases and J gave up 7 bases, with 15 bases separating them. DNA of the CDR3: TGTGCCAGCAGCTACGGGGTCGTGGGAGAGCAGTACTTC. Translated, it gives CASSYGVVGEQYF.

At least ten counts were recorded for this clonotype. The chain combines TRBV6-1 with TRBJ1-1; D may be TRBD1 (5 bases). Per the germline V gene, CDR1 is MNHNS and CDR2 is SASEGT. The V gene lost 7 bases and the J gene lost 0 bases, with 12 bases spanning the gap. CDR3 size: 14 residues. The CDR3 protein is CASTRSGLNTEAFF. The CDR3 DNA sequence: TGTGCCAGCACCCGATCGGGGCTGAACACTGAAGCTTTCTTT.

This clonotype has at least ten counts. This chain's CDR3 is CASSPLPGRTGGEQYF. Here the CDR3 DNA reads TGTGCCAGCAGTCCCCTACCGGGACGGACCGGGGGCGAGCAGTACTTC. V and J are TRBV7-8 and TRBJ2-7; D might be TRBD2 (6 bases). The CDR3 runs 16 residues. V shed 6 bases and J shed 6 bases, with 24 bases lying between them. Germline values: CDR1 SGHVS, CDR2 FQNEAQ.

This clonotype showed up just a few times. The chain carries TRBV29-1 and TRBJ2-3; 8 positions match TRBD1. From germline, CDR1 is SQVTM and CDR2 ANQGSEA. The ends lost 8 bases at V and 5 bases at J; junction bases unmatched: 6. The CDR3 extends over 12 amino acids. The CDR3 DNA reads as TGCAGCTCTGGACAGGGCGTAGATACGCAGTATTTT. Translated: CSSGQGVDTQYF.

This clonotype came up a few times. A read error may account for a junction end that differs from germline. The gene calls are TRBV19 and TRBJ2-5; D may be TRBD1 (6 bases). Germline CDR1 LNHDA, CDR2 SQIVND (reference sequence). The CDR3 totals 15 residues. The CDR3 loop reads CASRIATGPQETQYF. CDR3 nucleotides: TGTGCCAGTAGGATAGCGACAGGCCCCCAAGAGACCCAGTACTTC.

This clonotype was counted many times. This chain connects TRBV18 to TRBJ2-7; a possible D gene is TRBD2 (5 bases). CDR1 is KGHSH and CDR2 is LQKENI in the germline V gene. CDR3 length: 15 residues. V was cut by 3 bases and J by 2 bases, with 14 bases left in between. The CDR3 region has the DNA TGTGCCAGCTCACCGGTAGCGCACGAGACCTACGAGCAGTACTTC. Translating gives CASSPVAHETYEQYF.

This clonotype was seen at least ten times. This chain connects TRBV28 to TRBJ1-6; D is ambiguous. The germline V gene has CDR1 MDHEN and CDR2 SYDVKM. With 4 bases removed from V and 0 bases from J, the gap between germline ends came to 7 bases. The CDR3 totals 15 residues. CDR3 in DNA: TGTGCCAGCAGTTATGAGAGCTCCTATAATTCACCCCTCCACTTT. Its translation: CASSYESSYNSPLHF.

This clonotype was picked up a small number of times. The chain joins TRBV7-8 to TRBJ1-5; D call uncertain. CDR3 length: 14 residues. The V gene lost 5 bases and the J gene lost 6 bases, with 14 bases spanning the gap. CDR1 SGHVS and CDR2 FQNEAQ come from the germline V gene. CDR3 region: CASSLRGLSQPQHF. DNA for the CDR3: TGTGCCAGCAGCCTTAGAGGATTGAGTCAGCCCCAGCATTTT.

This clonotype has more than one count but fewer than ten. The V gene is TRBV14, the J gene TRBJ2-7; 9 nucleotides match TRBD2. Germline V gives CDR1 SGHDN, CDR2 FVKESK. This CDR3 contains 15 residues. Trimming at V came to 3 bases and at J to 0 bases, leaving 3 bases not matched to a gene. The CDR3 nucleotides are TGTGCCAGCAGCCACAGACTAGCGGACTCCTACGAGCAGTACTTC. Translation gives CASSHRLADSYEQYF.

The sample holds many counts of this clonotype. The V and J genes are TRBV30 and TRBJ2-2; D is unclear. CDR1 GTSNPN and CDR2 SVGIG come from the germline V gene (reference sequence). The germline V and J ends were trimmed by 5 bases and 6 bases, with 16 bases remaining between them. The CDR3 covers 14 residues. The CDR3 region is CAWSGWAGAGELFF. The CDR3 nucleotides read TGTGCCTGGTCCGGGTGGGCTGGAGCCGGGGAGCTGTTTTTT.

This clonotype was seen a handful of times. The chain employs TRBV20-1 and TRBJ2-2, with 11 bases lining up with TRBD2. Germline CDR1 and CDR2: DFQATT and SNEGSKA (reference sequence). Losses at the gene ends were 6 bases for V and 4 bases for J; bases not matched to a gene: 7. The CDR3 spans 15 residues. CDR3: CSAQNSGRATGELFF. In DNA, the CDR3 is TGCAGTGCGCAAAATAGCGGGAGGGCCACCGGGGAGCTGTTTTTT.

The V call is TRBV5-1, the J call TRBJ2-7; 7 bases fit TRBD2. The CDR3 length is 15 residues. The V and J ends lost 0 bases and 2 bases, in that order; junction bases with no gene match: 5. From germline, CDR1 is SGHRS and CDR2 YFSETQ. The CDR3 sequence: CASSLGSGPAYEQYF. Written as DNA, the CDR3 is TGCGCCAGCAGCTTGGGTAGCGGGCCGGCCTACGAGCAGTACTTC.

To note about this clonotype: This sequence may be a read error, since a much larger clone differs from it by one base. This chain uses TRBV30 with TRBJ2-3; 12 bases map to TRBD2. The J call may be wrong; the DNA end is better matched by TRBJ2-7. The CDR3 has 14 amino acids. Germline V gives CDR1 GTSNPN, CDR2 SVGIG (reference sequence). The CDR3: CAWASGRASNEQYF. The CDR3 region has the DNA TGTGCCTGGGCTAGCGGGAGGGCCTCCAATGAGCAGTACTTC.

The chain uses TRBV27 and TRBJ2-2, with D unresolved. The germline V and J ends were trimmed by 6 bases and 8 bases, with 19 bases remaining between them. Germline loops: CDR1 MNHEY, CDR2 SMNVEV (reference sequence). The CDR3 sequence is 15 residues long. CDR3 loop: CASRPNLGLIGELFF. CDR3 nucleotides: TGTGCCAGCAGGCCAAACCTCGGGTTGATAGGGGAGCTGTTTTTT.

The chain recombines TRBV6-2 or TRBV6-3 with TRBJ2-5, with D perhaps matching TRBD1 or TRBD2 (8 bases each). The germline V gene encodes CDR1 MNHEY and CDR2 SVGEGT. V was trimmed by 6 bases and J by 7 bases, leaving 24 bases between them. CDR3 length equals 16 residues. The CDR3 DNA follows: TGTGCCAGCAGCCTGCGGACAGGGCGGGGGGAGGGGACCCAGTACTTC. Encoded protein: CASSLRTGRGEGTQYF.

The gene calls are TRBV11-2 and TRBJ2-2; possibly TRBD1 for D (6 bases). This CDR3 comprises 16 residues. Germline V gene data show CDR1 as SGHAT and CDR2 as FQNNGV. V dropped 5 bases and J dropped 2 bases, with 15 bases sitting between them. In nucleotides, the CDR3 is TGTGCCAGCAGCCAAGAACAGGGTATCAACACCGGGGAGCTGTTTTTT. As protein: CASSQEQGINTGELFF.

In this sample, this clonotype turned up many times. The V call is TRBV12-3 or TRBV12-4, the J call TRBJ1-6, with D tentatively TRBD1 (5 bases). With 3 bases removed from V and 10 bases from J, the gap between germline ends came to 16 bases. The CDR3 extends over 15 amino acids. For the CDR3, the DNA is TGTGCCAGCAGTTTGTCTGGGCAGGGTCGGTCACCCCTCCACTTT. Amino acid sequence: CASSLSGQGRSPLHF.

This clonotype was detected ten times or more. This chain uses TRBV6-2 or TRBV6-3 with TRBJ2-7; TRBD2 might be the D (5 bases). V lost 4 bases and J 4 bases, leaving 11 bases between the germline ends. Germline values: CDR1 MNHEY, CDR2 SVGEGT. The CDR3 consists of 13 residues. The CDR3 DNA sequence: TGTGCCAGCAGTTCTAGCAGATCTTACGAGCAGTACTTC. It encodes CASSSSRSYEQYF.